This T cell receptor (beta chain) was found in a study of blood T cells in healthy people across ages. The use of a sample-barcoded 5' primer and a J-beta primer mix characterized a second PCR of 7 to 11 cycles. Sequencing recovered at least 2.5 million CDR3-containing paired-end reads from each sample. A single record per CDR3 protein comes from TCRdb applying MiXCR to the 5' RACE reads. The table has about a million distinct CDR3 sequences, less than 45% seen once; the top ten hold under 15%. The individuals who served as donors were healthy Caucasians living in Russia, aged roughly 6 to 95. General study findings and limits: A roughly linear fall in TCR beta diversity per million T cells was seen with increasing age. Unknown donor CMV status possibly confounded expanded clonotype changes.

Worth noting for this clonotype: Antigen: not known.

Germline loops: CDR1 SGHAT, CDR2 FQNNGV. V lost 0 bases to trimming and J lost 5 bases, with 13 bases between them. The CDR3 contains 15 residues. The sequence was collected from a man aged 18 to 35 in good health. The chain links TRBV11-2 to TRBJ2-5; possible D gene TRBD2, 6 bases. The sequenced sample was blood. The CDR3 is CASSLDGTPGETQYF. For the CDR3, the DNA is TGTGCCAGCAGCTTAGATGGGACTCCTGGGGAGACCCAGTACTTC.